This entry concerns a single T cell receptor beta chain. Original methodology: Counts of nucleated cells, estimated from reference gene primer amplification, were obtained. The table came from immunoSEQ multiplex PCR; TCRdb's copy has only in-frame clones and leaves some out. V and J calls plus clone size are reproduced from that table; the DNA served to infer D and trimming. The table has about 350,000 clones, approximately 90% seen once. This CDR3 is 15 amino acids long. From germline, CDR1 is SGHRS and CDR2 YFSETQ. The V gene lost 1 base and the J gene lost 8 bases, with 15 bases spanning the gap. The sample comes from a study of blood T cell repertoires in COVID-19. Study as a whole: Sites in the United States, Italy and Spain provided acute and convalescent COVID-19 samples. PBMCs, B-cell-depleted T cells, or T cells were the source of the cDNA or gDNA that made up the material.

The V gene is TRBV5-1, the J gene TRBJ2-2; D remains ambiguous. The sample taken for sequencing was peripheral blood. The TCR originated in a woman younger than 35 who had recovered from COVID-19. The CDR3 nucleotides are TGCGCCAGCAGCTTGTTGGCGGTCACACCGGGGGAGCTGTTTTTT. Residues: CASSLLAVTPGELFF.